What follows are 26 T cell receptor beta chains derived from one specimen sequenced in a study of cytomegalovirus exposure and HLA in healthy donors. With 60 Vbeta and 13 Jbeta primers, the PCR was carried out. The assay was immunoSEQ multiplex PCR, and TCRdb's table has in-frame clones only and misses some. The sample has over 150,000 clones, about 88% seen once; the top ten hold over 2%. What was sequenced was PBMCs. Receptors were obtained from a man younger than 45 in good health and CMV-seropositive.

V usage is TRBV28 and J usage is TRBJ1-2, with D unresolved. From germline, CDR1 is MDHEN and CDR2 SYDVKM. Trimming took off 7 bases at V and 5 bases at J, with 8 bases between the two ends. The CDR3 has 11 amino acids. The CDR3 DNA reads as TGTGCCAGCACGCACAAATATGGCTACACCTTC. This sequence encodes CASTHKYGYTF.

The chain uses TRBV5-4 and TRBJ2-2; 10 nucleotides match TRBD2. The CDR3 runs 15 residues. V trimming: 4 bases; J trimming: 2 bases; junction bases outside the gene matches: 2. The V gene's germline CDR1 is SGHNT and CDR2 YYREEE (reference sequence). In DNA, the CDR3 is TGTGCCAGCAGCCCTAGCGGGAGAAACACCGGGGAGCTGTTTTTT. As protein: CASSPSGRNTGELFF.

The chain recombines TRBV12-5 with TRBJ1-5; 9 bases fit TRBD1. This CDR3 has 18 residues. From germline, CDR1 is LGHNT and CDR2 FRNRAP. With V trimmed by 2 bases and J by 2 bases, 10 bases remained unmatched. The CDR3 loop reads CASGLFPGTGRGNQPQHF. CDR3 sequence (DNA): TGTGCTAGTGGTTTGTTTCCCGGGACAGGGAGGGGCAATCAGCCCCAGCATTTT.

This sequence joins TRBV9 and TRBJ2-1; 8 bases are a match to TRBD2. The trim removed 3 bases at V and 2 bases at J, leaving 7 bases unmatched. The CDR3 is 16 amino acids. The germline V gene has CDR1 SGDLS and CDR2 YYNGEE. The CDR3, as DNA: TGTGCCAGCAGCGCTCAAGCGGGAGCAACCTACAATGAGCAGTTCTTC. It encodes CASSAQAGATYNEQFF.

The V call is TRBV4-1, the J call TRBJ2-2; 10 bases line up with TRBD2. The V and J ends lost 3 bases and 7 bases, in that order; junction bases with no gene match: 8. The V gene's germline CDR1 is MGHRA and CDR2 YSYEKL. The CDR3 runs to 16 residues. Here the CDR3 DNA reads TGCGCCAGCAGCCACCCTAGCGGGAGTATCGGCGGGGAGCTGTTTTTT. It yields the protein CASSHPSGSIGGELFF.

The chain has TRBV27 and TRBJ2-5; 8 bases fit TRBD2. V shed 4 bases and J 4 bases; nucleotides not matched to a gene: 14. The CDR3 totals 17 residues. The germline CDR1 and CDR2 sequences are MNHEY and SMNVEV (reference sequence). The CDR3, as DNA: TGTGCCAGCAGTTCATTAAAGAGTAGCGGGGCTACAGAGACCCAGTACTTC. This sequence encodes CASSSLKSSGATETQYF.

The chain joins TRBV6-6 to TRBJ2-3; D is undetermined. Between the trimmed V and J ends, which lost 8 bases and 2 bases, there was a span of 5 bases. Germline V lookup: CDR1 MNHNY, CDR2 SVGAGI (reference sequence). The CDR3 spans 11 residues. The CDR3 is CASGITDTQYF. CDR3 DNA: TGTGCCAGCGGCATCACAGATACGCAGTATTTT.

This clone was counted a single time. The chain is built from TRBV7-9 and TRBJ2-5; weak D call: TRBD2 (6 bases). V lost 3 bases to trimming and J lost 5 bases, with 16 bases between them. Germline V CDR1 and CDR2: SEHNR, FQNEAQ (reference sequence). The CDR3 loop spans 15 amino acids. CDR3: CASSFLAGFGETQYF. The CDR3 region has the DNA TGTGCCAGCAGCTTTCTGGCGGGATTTGGGGAGACCCAGTACTTC.

V is TRBV11-3 and J is TRBJ2-3, with 11 nucleotides matching TRBD2. Germline-derived CDR1 and CDR2 are SGHNT and YENEEA. This CDR3 has 16 residues. The V and J ends lost 3 bases and 6 bases, in that order; junction bases with no gene match: 8. In nucleotides, the CDR3 is TGTGCCAGCAGCTTCCAGCTAGCGGGAGGAGGGGATACGCAGTATTTT. Translated, it gives CASSFQLAGGGDTQYF.

The V call is TRBV18, the J call TRBJ1-1; D is possibly TRBD1 (5 bases). CDR3 size: 16 residues. The germline V and J ends were trimmed by 0 bases and 4 bases, with 15 bases remaining between them. Germline CDR1 reads KGHSH; CDR2 reads LQKENI. CDR3 loop: CASSPPVSGQVTEAFF. The CDR3 DNA sequence: TGTGCCAGCTCACCACCGGTATCAGGGCAAGTCACTGAAGCTTTCTTT.

This chain connects TRBV7-2 to TRBJ1-5; D is uncertain. The CDR3 spans 16 residues. The V gene lost 5 bases and the J gene lost 3 bases, with 17 bases spanning the gap. Germline V gene lookup returns CDR1 SGHTA and CDR2 FQGNSA. This CDR3 is CASSLQDGLYNQPQHF. The CDR3 DNA reads as TGTGCCAGCAGCCTCCAGGACGGACTATACAATCAGCCCCAGCATTTT.

The chain uses TRBV2 and TRBJ2-1; TRBD2 matches at 7 bases. CDR3 length equals 15 residues. CDR1 is SNHLY, CDR2 FYNNEI, per germline. The trim removed 7 bases at V and 7 bases at J, leaving 13 bases unmatched. The CDR3 here is CASTESGTLRNEQFF. CDR3 DNA: TGTGCCAGCACCGAAAGCGGGACCCTTCGGAATGAGCAGTTCTTC.

The chain has TRBV5-1 and TRBJ2-1; 10 nucleotides agree with TRBD2. CDR1 is SGHRS and CDR2 is YFSETQ in the germline V gene. The CDR3 contains 14 residues. The junction had 6 bases not matched to a gene; V was cut back by 5 bases and J by 7 bases. The CDR3 DNA is TGCGCCAGCAGACTAGCGGGATATACGAATGAGCAGTTCTTC. As protein: CASRLAGYTNEQFF.

This chain connects TRBV6-5 to TRBJ2-1; D perhaps matches TRBD2 (5 bases). CDR3 size: 14 residues. Trimming shortened V by 3 bases and J by 8 bases, and 14 bases separated the two germline ends. Germline V gene sequence: CDR1 MNHEY, CDR2 SVGAGI. The chain's CDR3 is CASSYYGKGDEQFF. The CDR3 region has the DNA TGTGCCAGCAGTTATTACGGGAAGGGCGATGAGCAGTTCTTC.

A remark on this clone: A junction end diverges from the germline sequence, so it may reflect a read error. The V and J genes are TRBV7-9 and TRBJ2-1; 7 nucleotides line up with TRBD1. The CDR3 has 14 residues. From germline, CDR1 is SEHNR and CDR2 FQNEAQ (reference sequence). CDR3 bases: TGTTCCAGCAGCTCAAGAAGGGGGCTCAGGGAGCAGTTCTTC. Protein: CSSSSRRGLREQFF.

The chain recombines TRBV27 with TRBJ2-1; D is possibly TRBD2 (6 bases). Germline lookup yields CDR1 MNHEY and CDR2 SMNVEV (reference sequence). This CDR3 is built from 15 residues. The ends were cut back, 3 bases at V and 2 bases at J, with 11 bases in the middle. The CDR3 loop reads CASSFLGRTYNEQFF. The DNA for the CDR3 is TGTGCCAGCAGTTTTTTAGGGAGGACCTACAATGAGCAGTTCTTC.

This clone was counted a few times. The V gene is TRBV4-2, the J gene TRBJ2-7; 8 positions agree with TRBD2. Trimming removed 3 bases from V and 3 bases from J; junction bases left unmatched: 4. Germline V gene lookup returns CDR1 LGHNA and CDR2 YNFKEQ. The CDR3 has 14 amino acids. The CDR3 is CASSQGTSLYEQYF. In nucleotides, the CDR3 is TGTGCCAGCAGCCAGGGGACTAGTCTCTACGAGCAGTACTTC.

This chain uses TRBV14 with TRBJ1-2, with D unresolved. This CDR3 is 14 amino acids long. Per the germline V gene, CDR1 is SGHDN and CDR2 is FVKESK. The V end was cut by 6 bases, the J end by 8 bases, with 19 bases between. The CDR3 DNA reads as TGTGCCAGCAGTCCTCAGGAGGGTCTATTGGGCTACACCTTC. It encodes CASSPQEGLLGYTF. Filled out from reference TRBV14 and TRBJ1-2, the complete variable domain reads EAGVTQFPSHSVIEKGQTVTLRCDPISGHDNLYWYRRVMGKEIKFLLHFVKESKQDESGMPNNRFLAERTGGTYSTLKVQPAELEDSGVYFCASSPQEGLLGYTFGSGTRLTVV.

The genes are TRBV28 and TRBJ1-1; weak D call: TRBD1 (5 bases). The germline CDR1 and CDR2 sequences are MDHEN and SYDVKM. V lost 5 bases, J lost 5 bases, and 15 bases lay in between. The CDR3 has 14 amino acids. The CDR3 DNA reads as TGTGCCAGCAGTCCCGGGGGGGGAGGTACTGAAGCTTTCTTT. Protein product: CASSPGGGGTEAFF.

The chain couples TRBV7-9 to TRBJ1-2; no reliable D call. CDR3 length: 14 residues. Germline V gene sequence: CDR1 SEHNR, CDR2 FQNEAQ (reference sequence). Trimming removed 3 bases from V and 3 bases from J, with 11 bases in between. The CDR3 region is CASSFGKSDYGYTF. The DNA for the CDR3 is TGTGCCAGCAGCTTCGGGAAGTCGGACTATGGCTACACCTTC.

V is TRBV9 and J is TRBJ2-4; weak D call: TRBD1 (5 bases). CDR1 and CDR2 (germline): SGDLS, YYNGEE. The CDR3 covers 14 residues. Trimming left V 0 bases short and J 9 bases short, with 13 bases between. The CDR3 DNA reads as TGTGCCAGCAGCGTAGGTATTGGACAAGGCATTCAGTACTTC. Its translation: CASSVGIGQGIQYF.

J is TRBJ1-4 and V is TRBV6-6; TRBD1 aligns across 8 bases. The CDR3 runs 16 residues. J lost 8 bases, V lost 2 bases, and 10 bases had no gene match. Germline-derived CDR1 and CDR2 are MNHNY and SVGAGI (reference sequence). The CDR3 region is CASSYPPGTGREKLFF. CDR3 nucleotide sequence: TGTGCCAGCAGTTACCCCCCGGGGACAGGTAGAGAAAAACTGTTTTTT.

This chain uses TRBV27 with TRBJ1-6; the match to TRBD1 covers 7 bases. The CDR3 is 15 residues long. Germline CDR1 is MNHEY and CDR2 is SMNVEV (reference sequence). V trimming: 0 bases; J trimming: 4 bases; junction bases outside the gene matches: 0. CDR3 amino acids: CASSLSGQYNSPLHF. The CDR3, as DNA: TGTGCCAGCAGTTTATCGGGACAGTATAATTCACCCCTCCACTTT.

Only one count was recorded for this clone. The chain employs TRBV5-6 and TRBJ2-5; possible D gene TRBD1, 5 bases. The V gene lost 4 bases and the J gene lost 5 bases, with 18 bases spanning the gap. The CDR3 totals 15 residues. The V gene's germline CDR1 is SGHDT and CDR2 YYEEEE. The CDR3 DNA is TGTGCCAGCAGCCCTCTGCAGGGTGAATTCGAGACCCAGTACTTC. Translated, it gives CASSPLQGEFETQYF.

The V and J genes are TRBV6-5 and TRBJ2-7; D perhaps matches TRBD1 (5 bases). There are 13 residues in the CDR3. The V and J ends lost 0 bases and 4 bases respectively, with 7 bases between them. Germline CDR1 is MNHEY and CDR2 is SVGAGI. The DNA for the CDR3 is TGTGCCAGCAGTTACTCTCAGGGTTACGAGCAGTACGTC. The encoded protein is CASSYSQGYEQYV.

The J gene is TRBJ1-5, the V gene TRBV19; D may be TRBD1 (5 bases). The CDR3 is 16 residues long. Germline loops: CDR1 LNHDA, CDR2 SQIVND (reference sequence). V shed 1 base and J shed 4 bases, with 14 bases lying between them. The CDR3 here is CASSIVGGRGNQPQHF. CDR3 in DNA: TGTGCCAGTAGTATAGTCGGCGGCCGGGGGAATCAGCCCCAGCATTTT.